The rows below give T cell receptor beta chains drawn from one sample of a study of T cell changes during pregnancy in multiple sclerosis. TCRdb keeps only in-frame clones here, not all; method: immunoSEQ multiplex PCR. The sample records approximately 61,000 clones, around 90% being singletons. The source material was peripheral blood, sampled in the first trimester of pregnancy. Receptors were obtained from a female donor in good health, enrolled as a control in a pregnancy study. Each CDR3 is given with its conserved first and last residue. Each record gives: J gene, V gene, D gene, clone size, CDR3 DNA, CDR3 protein. D genes are given only for firm matches. Size values are once, few and many counts, or a class for expanded clones, and some rows have none.

TRBJ1-1 TRBV5-6 - - TGTGCCAGCACCATCGGGGAACAGGGCTTGAACACTGAAGCTTTCTTT CASTIGEQGLNTEAFF
TRBJ2-7 TRBV6-1 - - TGTGCCAGTACAGGATCCTACGAGCAGTACTTC CASTGSYEQYF
TRBJ2-7 TRBV12-5 TRBD2 - TGTGCTAGTGGTTTGGAGCGGGGGGGCTACGAGCAGTACTTC CASGLERGGYEQYF
TRBJ2-5 TRBV28 - - TGTGCCAGCAGTTGGGGCAACCTGGGGACCCAGTACTTC CASSWGNLGTQYF
TRBJ1-5 TRBV28 TRBD1 - TGTGCCAGCAGGGACGGGACAGGGGATCAGCCCCAGCATTTT CASRDGTGDQPQHF
TRBJ1-1 TRBV5-4 - - TGTGCCCCGGGGGGGGGAGGGACTGAAGCTTTCTTT CAPGGGGTEAFF
TRBJ2-2 TRBV4-3 - - TGCGCCAGCAGCCAAGATCTGGGAGTGTCCGGGGAGCTGTTTTTT CASSQDLGVSGELFF
TRBJ2-7 TRBV5-6 TRBD1 - TGTGCCAGCAGCGTTGTAACAGGGGGCAACTACGAGCAGTACTTC CASSVVTGGNYEQYF
TRBJ2-7 TRBV9 - - TGTGCCTCGGGGGTCGGGCAGGGGGCCTACGAGCAGTACTTC CASGVGQGAYEQYF
TRBJ1-2 TRBV11-2 TRBD1 - TGTGCCAGCAGCCTTCGTCCCGGGACAGGGAACTATGGCTACACCTTC CASSLRPGTGNYGYTF
TRBJ2-7 TRBV28 TRBD2 - TGTGCCACAGGGAGCGGGAGTCCCTCCTACGAGCAGTACTTC CATGSGSPSYEQYF
TRBJ2-1 TRBV29-1 TRBD2 - TGCAGCGTTGAAGATCAGGTACTAGCGAGTGAGCAGTTCTTC CSVEDQVLASEQFF
TRBJ2-2 TRBV4-2 - - TGTGCCAGCAGCCATCGTACCGGGGAGCTGTTTTTT CASSHRTGELFF
TRBJ2-3 TRBV5-6 - - TGTGCCAGCAGCTTAAGGGGGATTAAAAGCACAGATACGCAGTATTTT CASSLRGIKSTDTQYF
TRBJ2-7 TRBV18 - - TGTGCCAGCTCACCCGACGACTTATTCTACGAGCAGTACTTC CASSPDDLFYEQYF
TRBJ1-4 TRBV18 - - TGTGCCAGCTCGGCGAACAGAGCAACTAATGAAAAACTGTTTTTT CASSANRATNEKLFF
TRBJ1-3 TRBV2 - - TGTGCCAGCAGTGACCTCTCTGGAAACACCATATATTTT CASSDLSGNTIYF
TRBJ2-7 TRBV4-2 TRBD1 many TGTGCCAGCAGCTCCTCAGGGGGCGCTTCCGAGCAGTACTTC CASSSSGGASEQYF
TRBJ2-5 TRBV6-4 TRBD2 - TGTGCCAGCAGTGAGGTAGCGGGGGGTCAAGAGACCCAGTACTTC CASSEVAGGQETQYF
TRBJ1-1 TRBV7-3 - - TGTGCCAGCAGCCTTTCTGTCCAGGGTGCAGCTTTCTTT CASSLSVQGAAFF
TRBJ2-1 TRBV5-1 TRBD1 - TGCGCCAGCAGCGTAGGGGACAGCGCTCCCTACAATGAGCAGTTCTTC CASSVGDSAPYNEQFF
TRBJ2-6 TRBV7-3 TRBD1 - TGTGCCAGCAGCCATACAGGGGGCCTAGGGGCCAACGTCCTGACTTTC CASSHTGGLGANVLTF
TRBJ2-7 TRBV2 - - TGTGCCAGCAGTACTTCCGGTCCGGGAGAGCAGTACTTC CASSTSGPGEQYF
TRBJ2-7 TRBV7-2 - - TGTGCCAGCAGCTTAGAGGGGGGGTGGCGTATCTACGAGCAGTACTTC CASSLEGGWRIYEQYF
TRBJ1-1 TRBV7-2 - - TGTGCCAGCAGCTTAACAGCTAACACTGAAGCTTTCTTT CASSLTANTEAFF
TRBJ2-7 TRBV2 TRBD1 - TGTGCCAGCATTTGGGACAGGGTGGGCGAGCAGTACTTC CASIWDRVGEQYF
TRBJ1-1 TRBV2 - - TGTGCCAGCAGTGAACAGGGATCCATGAACACTGAAGCTTTCTTT CASSEQGSMNTEAFF
TRBJ2-7 TRBV5-4 TRBD2 once TGTGCCAGCAGCATACGACTAGCGGGCGGAGAGCAGTACTTC CASSIRLAGGEQYF
TRBJ1-5 TRBV7-2 TRBD1 - TGTGCCAGCAGCTCGGCAGGGGGATTTAGCAATCAGCCCCAGCATTTT CASSSAGGFSNQPQHF
TRBJ2-5 TRBV4-1 TRBD2 - TGCGCCAGCAGCCAAGATGCCCGGGGGGGGGAGACCCAGTACTTC CASSQDARGGETQYF
TRBJ2-2 TRBV7-2 - - TGTGCCAGCAGCTTAGCAGGGGCGAACACCGGGGAGCTGTTTTTT CASSLAGANTGELFF
TRBJ2-7 TRBV28 - - TGTGCCAGCACAACAGGCTACGAGCAGTACTTC CASTTGYEQYF
TRBJ2-2 TRBV4-2 - - TGTGCCAGCAGCCAAGATTTGGGCAGGGTTAACGGGGAGCTGTTTTTT CASSQDLGRVNGELFF
TRBJ2-5 TRBV29-1 - - TGCAGCGTTGAAGATCCCGGGATCCAAGAGACCCAGTACTTC CSVEDPGIQETQYF
TRBJ1-3 TRBV5-1 - - TGCGCCAGCAGCTTGGTTGGAGGTTTCTTCTCTGGAAACACCATATATTTT CASSLVGGFFSGNTIYF
TRBJ1-1 TRBV6-5 TRBD1 - TGTGCCAGCAGTTCTGGACAGGGGGCTGAAGCTTTCTTT CASSSGQGAEAFF
TRBJ2-1 TRBV5-6 - - TGTGCCAGCAGCTTGGGGGGGCCGATCAGGGAGCAGTTCTTC CASSLGGPIREQFF
TRBJ1-2 TRBV27 - - TGTGCCAGCAGTAAAAACAGGGACACGGGGGGAAGAATAAGGAACTATGGCTACACCTTC CASSKNRDTGGRIRNYGYTF
TRBJ2-1 TRBV13 TRBD2 - TGTGCCAGCAAGACTAGCGGGAGGACCTACAATGAGCAGTTCTTC CASKTSGRTYNEQFF
TRBJ1-2 TRBV5-4 - once TGTGCCAGCACCCAGATCTCGGCGGGGGCTAGAGGGGGCTACACCTTC CASTQISAGARGGYTF
TRBJ2-5 TRBV2 - - TGTGCCAGCAGGTCCCGGGGCCAGTACTTC CASRSRGQYF